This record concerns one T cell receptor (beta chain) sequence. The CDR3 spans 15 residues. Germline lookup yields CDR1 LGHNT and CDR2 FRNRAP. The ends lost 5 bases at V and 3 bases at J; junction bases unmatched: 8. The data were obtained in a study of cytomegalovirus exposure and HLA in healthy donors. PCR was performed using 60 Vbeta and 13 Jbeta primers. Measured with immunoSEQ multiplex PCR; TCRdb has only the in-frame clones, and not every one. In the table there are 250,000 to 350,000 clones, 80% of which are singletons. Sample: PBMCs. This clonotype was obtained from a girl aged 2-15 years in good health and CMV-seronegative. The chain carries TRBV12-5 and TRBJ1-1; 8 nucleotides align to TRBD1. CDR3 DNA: TGTGCTAGTGGTGTGGACAGGGTTCGGGACACTGAAGCTTTCTTT. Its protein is CASGVDRVRDTEAFF.